This T cell receptor beta chain was sequenced in a study of blood T cell repertoires in COVID-19. As for the study in general: The samples span acute and convalescent COVID-19 from the United States, Italy and Spain. Sources were T cells, B-cell-depleted T cells, or PBMCs; the material itself was cDNA or gDNA.

V was trimmed by 1 base and J by 0 bases, leaving 10 bases between them. The germline CDR1 and CDR2 sequences are KGHSH and LQKENI. CDR3 size: 16 residues. The sample holds a few counts of this clone. Which cohort a participant joined came from the clinical history participants gave. Per the original data handling: Reference gene primer amplification gave nucleated cell count estimates. Produced via immunoSEQ multiplex PCR; TCRdb's table is partial and in-frame only. V, J and clone size are taken as reported in that table, and D and trimming were inferred from the DNA itself. The sample includes fewer than 250,000 clones, 65% to 85% of them seen just once.

The clonotype originates from a woman aged 25 to 39 who had been exposed to COVID-19. The sequencing sample was made of PBMCs or T cells enriched from blood (not recorded which). This chain uses TRBV18 with TRBJ1-3; D remains unclear. CDR3 protein: CASSPREGNSGNTIYF. The DNA of the CDR3 is TGTGCCAGCTCACCACGGGAGGGAAACTCTGGAAACACCATATATTTT.